A selection of T cell receptor beta chains follows, all from one sample in a study of cytomegalovirus exposure and HLA in healthy donors. The protocol was immunoSEQ multiplex PCR, while the TCRdb copy is restricted to in-frame clones and leaves out a portion. The sample records roughly 120,000 clones, about 79% being singletons. Sequencing input: PBMCs. These receptors came from a man aged 30 to 39 in good health and CMV-seropositive. Each CDR3 is given with its conserved first and last residue. The order of the fields is J gene, V gene, D gene, clone size, CDR3 DNA, CDR3 protein. D genes are given only for firm matches. Size values are once, few and many counts, or a class for expanded clones, and some rows have none.

TRBJ2-1	TRBV5-1	-	few	TGCGCCAGCAGCTGGGGCCCCCTCAGTGAGCAGTTCTTC	CASSWGPLSEQFF
TRBJ2-3	TRBV12-5	-	few	TGTGCTAGTGGTTTTAACACAGATACGCAGTATTTT	CASGFNTDTQYF
TRBJ2-1	TRBV29-1	TRBD2	once	TGCAGCGTTGAAGGTTCGACTAGCGGGAGGGTGAGCTCCTACAATGAGCAGTTCTTC	CSVEGSTSGRVSSYNEQFF
TRBJ2-3	TRBV5-8	-	-	TGTGCCAGCAGCTTCGGGGGAACGCAGTATTTT	CASSFGGTQYF
TRBJ2-3	TRBV5-1	-	-	TGCGCCAGCAGCTTGTCAGGTACTTCCACAGATACGCAGTATTTT	CASSLSGTSTDTQYF
TRBJ2-3	TRBV2	TRBD2	-	TGTGCCAGCAGTGATGCCCTAGCGGGGAACACAGATACGCAGTATTTT	CASSDALAGNTDTQYF
TRBJ1-2	TRBV5-1	TRBD1	few	TGCGCCAGCAGCTCAGGACAGGGGGCTCGAGGCTACACCTTC	CASSSGQGARGYTF
TRBJ2-7	TRBV11-2	TRBD1	-	TGTGCCAGCAGCTCCTTTACAGGGGCCTACGAGCAGTACTTC	CASSSFTGAYEQYF
TRBJ1-1	TRBV5-1	-	-	TGCGCCAGCAGCTTGGACAGCCACAAGAACACTGAAGCTTTCTTT	CASSLDSHKNTEAFF
TRBJ2-3	TRBV10-3	TRBD1	few	TGTGCCCATCAGGCGATCAGGGACAGGAGCACAGATACGCAGTATTTT	CAHQAIRDRSTDTQYF
TRBJ2-5	TRBV12-5	-	-	TGTGCTAGTGGTTTGAGTTTTAATGGGGTGGACAGAACTCGATCGAGGCACTTC	CASGLSFNGVDRTRSRHF
TRBJ2-7	TRBV11-2	TRBD2	-	TGTGCCAGCAGCTTATTTGTAGCAGTAGCGGGAGTAAGCGAGCAGTACTTC	CASSLFVAVAGVSEQYF
TRBJ2-1	TRBV29-1	-	once	TGCAGCGTTCTTTACCCGACAGCGATTAATGACCAGTTCTTC	CSVLYPTAINDQFF
TRBJ2-3	TRBV7-3	-	-	TGTGCCAGCAGACAAACAGGGGAGGCCACAGATACGCAGTATTTT	CASRQTGEATDTQYF
TRBJ1-5	TRBV6-1	TRBD1	-	TGTGCCAGCAGTAGGACAGGGAGTCAGCCCCAGCATTTT	CASSRTGSQPQHF
TRBJ2-2	TRBV6-5	TRBD2	-	TGTGCCAGCAGTTACTTGTCTAGCGGGGGGGCCGGGGAGCTGTTTTTT	CASSYLSSGGAGELFF
TRBJ1-1	TRBV30	-	-	TGTGCCTGGAGTTTGGCAGGTGGCGTGAACACTGAAGCTTTCTTT	CAWSLAGGVNTEAFF
TRBJ1-1	TRBV7-9	-	-	TGTGCCAGCAGCTTCAGAGAAGGCAGCAGGGCTTTCTTT	CASSFREGSRAFF
TRBJ2-7	TRBV9	TRBD2	-	TGTGCCAGCAGCCCCGGGGGGGCAGTCCCACTCGAGCAGTACTTC	CASSPGGAVPLEQYF
TRBJ2-5	TRBV13	TRBD2	-	TGTGCCAGCAGCCTGGGGCGGGGGGGCCAAGAGACCCAGTACTTC	CASSLGRGGQETQYF
TRBJ1-5	TRBV6-5	TRBD1	-	TGTGCCAGCAGTTGGACAGGGGATGATCAGCCCCAGCATTTT	CASSWTGDDQPQHF
TRBJ2-1	TRBV19	-	few	TGTGCCAGCCACCGGAGTAACTCCTACAATGAGCAGTTCTTC	CASHRSNSYNEQFF
TRBJ2-5	TRBV7-2	TRBD2	-	TGTGCCAGCAGCTTTGAGCGGGGGGAGACCCAGTACTTC	CASSFERGETQYF
TRBJ2-5	TRBV9	-	-	TGTGCCAGCAGCGTAAACGCGGGGGCACCGCAAGAGACCCAGTACTTC	CASSVNAGAPQETQYF
TRBJ2-3	TRBV5-1	TRBD2	once	TGCGCCAGCAGCCCAGCCATGACTAGCGATCGCACAGATACGCAGTATTTT	CASSPAMTSDRTDTQYF
TRBJ2-7	TRBV11-3	-	-	TGTGCCAGCAGCCAGTTGGAGTCGTACTACGAGCAGTACTTC	CASSQLESYYEQYF
TRBJ2-2	TRBV6-5	TRBD1	few	TGTGCCAGCAGTTACGGGCAGGGGGTTAGCACCGGGGAGCTGTTTTTT	CASSYGQGVSTGELFF
TRBJ1-2	TRBV30	-	few	TGTGCCTGGACTGGAGTTCGGGGCTATGGCTACACCTTC	CAWTGVRGYGYTF
TRBJ2-5	TRBV10-2	TRBD1	-	TGCGCCAGCAATCCAATCCCGGACAGGGGAAGGGCCCAGTACTTC	CASNPIPDRGRAQYF
TRBJ1-2	TRBV5-5	-	-	TGTGCCAGCAGCTTTGCTGACAGTCTAGGTGGCTACACCTTC	CASSFADSLGGYTF
TRBJ1-1	TRBV5-4	-	-	TGTGCCAGCAGCTCTAATCAGCCGGGGGGTCGCACTGAAGCTTTCTTT	CASSSNQPGGRTEAFF
TRBJ2-7	TRBV6-5	TRBD2	-	TGTGCCAGCACCCCACTAGCGGGAGTTTGGGAGCAGTACTTC	CASTPLAGVWEQYF